The 10 T cell receptor beta chains listed next were all sequenced from one sample in a study of molecular identifiers for immune sequencing clone quantification (dated by TCRdb to 2016 to 2018). The library was produced with PCR. Sequencing was performed on an Illumina HiSeq 4000. TCRdb's own reprocessing of the public reads used fastp at Q25 and MiXCR and kept productive beta chains. Merged by CDR3 protein, the rows form single entries marked with the most common genes and DNA. In this sample the table shows 63,000 or so distinct CDR3 sequences, 15% to 20% of which occur a single time. Approximately 1.5% of the sample belongs to the ten largest clones. Sequencing used naive CD8+ T cells from blood, with Jurkat cell RNA spiked in. Interpreted using the paper, the cell subset or site label stands for: FACS-sorted CD8+CD4-CCR7+CD45RA+ naive T cells. The receptors were sampled from a human donor in good health. Some libraries in this study had Jurkat cell RNA spiked in.

The rearrangement links TRBV6-1 to TRBJ2-2; D is ambiguous. The CDR3 sequence is 22 residues long. The germline CDR1 and CDR2 sequences are MNHNS and SASEGT. V lost 1 base, J lost 0 bases, and 27 bases lay in between. In DNA form, the CDR3 reads TGTGCCAGCAGTGAAGAGGGTGATGGGGTCCCAAGGGTATTAGCGAACACCGGGGAGCTGTTTTTT. Its translation is CASSEEGDGVPRVLANTGELFF.

This clonotype was counted a few times. This chain connects TRBV20-1 to TRBJ2-1; 9 bases fit TRBD2. The CDR3 runs to 16 residues. Germline CDR1 DFQATT, CDR2 SNEGSKA (reference sequence). The V gene end was trimmed by 2 bases and the J gene end by 7 bases; junction bases not matched to a gene: 12. CDR3 loop: CSARWLAGPRGNEQFF. The DNA for the CDR3 is TGCAGTGCTAGATGGCTAGCGGGACCCAGGGGGAATGAGCAGTTCTTC.

With regard to this clonotype: A single base separates this from a much larger clone, so it may be a read error. This chain joins TRBV27 and TRBJ1-5, with TRBD1 matching 7 bases. Germline CDR1 is MNHEY and CDR2 is SMNVEV (reference sequence). The CDR3 runs 14 residues. Here the CDR3 DNA reads TGTGCCAGCCGGGACAGCAATAGCAATCAGCCCCAGCAGTTT. This sequence encodes CASRDSNSNQPQQF.

This clonotype showed up many times. V is TRBV28 and J is TRBJ2-2; TRBD1 might be the D (6 bases). Germline assignment: CDR1 MDHEN and CDR2 SYDVKM. The CDR3 consists of 17 residues. Trimming took off 4 bases at V and 4 bases at J, with 19 bases between the two ends. CDR3 DNA sequence: TGTGCCAGCAGTTCCCTCGGGGCAGGGGCGTTCACCGGGGAGCTGTTTTTT. This sequence encodes CASSSLGAGAFTGELFF.

This clonotype counts as medium-sized (0.01 to 0.1%). The V call is TRBV6-1, the J call TRBJ1-5; perhaps TRBD1 as D (6 bases). Trimming took 0 bases from V and 1 from J, leaving 13 bases between them. CDR1 and CDR2 (germline): MNHNS, SASEGT. The CDR3 sequence is 17 residues long. CDR3 loop: CASSEAFGGASNQPQHF. Here the CDR3 DNA reads TGTGCCAGCAGTGAAGCGTTTGGGGGCGCGAGCAATCAGCCCCAGCATTTT.

This clonotype was picked up many times. The rearrangement joins TRBV5-1 to TRBJ2-3; TRBD2 matches at 7 bases. The ends lost 3 bases at V and 1 base at J; junction bases unmatched: 2. The CDR3 totals 14 residues. Germline assignment: CDR1 SGHRS and CDR2 YFSETQ. The CDR3, as DNA: TGCGCCAGCAGCTCTAGCGGCGGCACAGATACGCAGTATTTT. Amino acid sequence: CASSSSGGTDTQYF. The whole variable domain, filled in from reference TRBV5-1 and TRBJ2-3, reads KAGVTQTPRYLIKTRGQQVTLSCSPISGHRSVSWYQQTPGQGLQFLFEYFSETQRNKGNFPGRFSGRQFSNSRSEMNVSTLELGDSALYLCASSSSGGTDTQYFGPGTRLTVL.

Concerning this clonotype itself: A much larger clone lies a single base off, so this may be a read error. The conserved phenylalanine or tryptophan normally closing the CDR3 is absent here, so this likely arose from a read error. This rearrangement joins TRBV20-1 to TRBJ2-1; 10 nucleotides line up with TRBD2. This CDR3 region has 15 residues. Germline loops: CDR1 DFQATT, CDR2 SNEGSKA (reference sequence). V dropped 0 bases and J dropped 8; count of bases not matched to a gene: 7. The CDR3 nucleotides are TGCAGTGCTAGAGATATAGCGGGAGGATACTATGAGCAGTTCATC. Protein: CSARDIAGGYYEQFI.

As regards this clonotype: A much more abundant neighbour one base away suggests this may be a read error. The chain combines TRBV4-1 with TRBJ2-5; no clear D. V gave up 2 bases and J gave up 5 bases, with 12 bases separating them. CDR1 and CDR2 from the germline V gene are MGHRA and YSYEKL. This CDR3 is built from 14 residues. As DNA, the CDR3 is TGCGCCAGCAGCCAAATGGGCCCCCGGGAGACCCAGTACTTC. Protein product: CASSQMGPRETQYF.

About this clonotype: Sequence at one end of the junction differs from germline and may be a read error. V gene TRBV7-9 combines with J gene TRBJ2-1, with D tentatively TRBD2 (5 bases). The germline V gene has CDR1 SEHNR and CDR2 FQNEAQ (reference sequence). This CDR3 is built from 14 residues. In DNA, the CDR3 is TGTGTCAGCAGCTTAGTAGGAGGTCACGCTGAGCAGTTCTTC. It yields the protein CVSSLVGGHAEQFF.

Turning to this clonotype: This could be a read error, since a much larger clone is one nucleotide away. The V gene is TRBV7-2, the J gene TRBJ2-3; 7 bases fit TRBD2. The V and J ends lost 1 base and 3 bases, in that order; junction bases with no gene match: 7. Per germline, CDR1 SGHTA and CDR2 FQGNSA. The CDR3 has 16 amino acids. The DNA for the CDR3 is TGTGCCAGCAGCTTAGATGCGGGAGAGATTACAGATACGCAGTATTTT. Protein sequence: CASSLDAGEITDTQYF.